The rows below give T cell receptor beta chains drawn from one sample of a study of blood T cell repertoires in COVID-19. Sequenced by immunoSEQ multiplex PCR; TCRdb stores in-frame clones only, minus some. The sample records about 140,000 clones, about 83% being singletons. Material for sequencing was peripheral blood. Every receptor here comes from a human donor in a cohort sampled during active COVID-19. Each CDR3 is given with its conserved first and last residue. The D gene is left open where the match is weak. Some rows have no size entry. The others give once, few or many, or a class for an expanded clone.

J,V,size,D,DNA,CDR3
TRBJ2-7,TRBV6-1,NA,NA,TGTGCCAGCAGTGAACTCGGACTAGGGGGTTACGAGCAGTACTTC,CASSELGLGGYEQYF
TRBJ1-2,TRBV6-5,once,NA,TGTGCCAGCAATAATCGGGGGACGGACTATGGCTACACCTTC,CASNNRGTDYGYTF
TRBJ2-5,TRBV4-1,NA,TRBD2,TGCGCCAGCAGACCCCGACTAGCACGGCAAGAGACCCAGTACTTC,CASRPRLARQETQYF
TRBJ1-3,TRBV15,NA,NA,TGTGCCACCAGCAGAGGGGCAGGGGCAGGCTCTGGAAACACCATATATTTT,CATSRGAGAGSGNTIYF
TRBJ2-7,TRBV29-1,NA,NA,TGCAGCGTTGTTCGGGGGACAGCCTACGAGCAGTACTTC,CSVVRGTAYEQYF
TRBJ1-5,TRBV30,once,TRBD1,TGTGCCTGGCGGGACAGGAGTTACAATCAGCCCCAGCATTTT,CAWRDRSYNQPQHF
TRBJ2-5,TRBV20-1,NA,NA,TGCAGTGCTAGTAACAACAACCAAGAGACCCAGTACTTC,CSASNNNQETQYF
TRBJ2-3,TRBV11-2,NA,TRBD2,TGTGCCAGCAGCCTACTAACGGGAGGGTCGGATACGCAGTATTTT,CASSLLTGGSDTQYF
TRBJ1-2,TRBV4-3,NA,TRBD1,TGCGCCAGCAGCCCGGGGACAGGCCCATTCGGCTACACCTTC,CASSPGTGPFGYTF
TRBJ2-7,TRBV30,few,NA,TGTGCCTGGAGTGTACATAGGGGAGGACTCGAGCAGTACTTC,CAWSVHRGGLEQYF
TRBJ1-5,TRBV30,NA,TRBD1,TGTGCCTGGAGTGGACAGGGGATAGGAAATCAGCCCCAGCATTTT,CAWSGQGIGNQPQHF
TRBJ2-7,TRBV2,NA,NA,TGTGCCAGCAGTGCGACAGGACAGCCTAGGGAGCAGTACTTC,CASSATGQPREQYF
TRBJ2-1,TRBV12-3/TRBV12-4,NA,TRBD2,TGTGCCAGCAGATCGACTAGCGGGGGGCCCGGGTTCTTC,CASRSTSGGPGFF
TRBJ1-2,TRBV9,NA,NA,TGTGCCAGCAGCGTAGGCGGGTCTAACTATGGCTACACCTTC,CASSVGGSNYGYTF
TRBJ1-6,TRBV9,NA,TRBD1,TGTGCCAGCAGCGTAGGTCAGGGGGTATCACCCCTCCACTTT,CASSVGQGVSPLHF
TRBJ2-1,TRBV6-4,NA,NA,TGTGCCAGCAGTGACTCCGGGAATGAGCAGTTCTTC,CASSDSGNEQFF
TRBJ1-1,TRBV5-4,NA,TRBD1,TGTGCCAGCAGCGAGGGGGGACAGGTGAACACTGAAGCTTTCTTT,CASSEGGQVNTEAFF
TRBJ2-7,TRBV5-1,once,TRBD2,TGCGCCAGCAGCTTGGGACTAGCGGGCGAGCAGTACTTC,CASSLGLAGEQYF
TRBJ2-1,TRBV3-1/TRBV3-2,NA,TRBD2,TGTGCCAGCAGCCGTACACCGGTGGCTAGCGGGAACAATGAGCAGTTCTTC,CASSRTPVASGNNEQFF
TRBJ1-1,TRBV28,NA,NA,TGTGCCAGCAGTTTGGGGGGGATGAACACTGAAGCTTTCTTT,CASSLGGMNTEAFF
TRBJ2-1,TRBV11-2,NA,TRBD2,TGTGCCAGCAGGACTAGCGGGGGGGCCGGGAATGAGCAGTTCTTC,CASRTSGGAGNEQFF
TRBJ2-7,TRBV5-4,NA,NA,TGTGCCAGCAGCTTGGGGGTACAGGGATACGAGCAGTACTTC,CASSLGVQGYEQYF
TRBJ2-7,TRBV20-1,NA,NA,TGCAGTGCTCACAGGGACGAGCAGTACTTC,CSAHRDEQYF
TRBJ1-2,TRBV19,NA,NA,TGTGCCACTAAACAGGGAACTAACTATGGCTACACCTTC,CATKQGTNYGYTF
TRBJ2-7,TRBV15,NA,NA,TGTGCCACCAGCCCCCTACGGGGGGCGCATTCCGAGCAGTACTTC,CATSPLRGAHSEQYF
TRBJ1-2,TRBV5-1,few,TRBD1,TGCGCCAGCAGCTTGGGAGCGGGACAGGGAATGTATGGCTACACCTTC,CASSLGAGQGMYGYTF
TRBJ2-3,TRBV14,NA,NA,TGTGCCAGCAGCGCCTATAAAACGGATACGCAGTATTTT,CASSAYKTDTQYF
TRBJ1-1,TRBV5-4,once,NA,TGTGCCAGTCGACAGATTGGGGACACTGAAGCTTTCTTT,CASRQIGDTEAFF
TRBJ2-7,TRBV15,NA,NA,TGTGCCACCAGCAGGGACTTCGGCCTCGCCTACGAGCAGTACTTC,CATSRDFGLAYEQYF
TRBJ2-7,TRBV4-1,NA,TRBD2,TGCGCCAGCAGCCAAGAGTGGCCTAGCGGCGTTTACGAGCAGTACTTC,CASSQEWPSGVYEQYF
TRBJ1-1,TRBV28,NA,TRBD1,TGTGCCAGCAGTTTACCACAGGGGGCCATACCGCGCACTGAAGCTTTCTTT,CASSLPQGAIPRTEAFF
TRBJ1-1,TRBV7-2,few,NA,TGTGCCAGCAGCCTTGTGGAGGAGGTCGAAGCTTTCTTT,CASSLVEEVEAFF
TRBJ2-1,TRBV3-1/TRBV3-2,NA,TRBD2,TGTGCCAGCAGCCTGAGACTAGCGGGAGTAGAAAATGAGCAGTTCTTC,CASSLRLAGVENEQFF
TRBJ1-4,TRBV28,NA,TRBD1,TGTGCCAGCAGACCCCAAGACAGGGGTGAAAAACTGTTTTTT,CASRPQDRGEKLFF
TRBJ2-7,TRBV27,NA,TRBD2,TGTGCCAGCAGTCCTAGACTAGCGATATCCTACGAGCAGTACTTC,CASSPRLAISYEQYF
TRBJ2-1,TRBV11-1,NA,TRBD2,TGTGCCAGCAGCTCCCGACTAGCGGGAGTCCTAGTTGAGCAGTTCTTC,CASSSRLAGVLVEQFF
TRBJ2-5,TRBV30,NA,NA,TGTGCCCGACTGGTGGAGACCCAGTACTTC,CARLVETQYF
TRBJ2-3,TRBV14,NA,NA,TGTGCCAGCAGCCAAGGAGTGGGGAGGCAAGAGTCGGATACGCAGTATTTT,CASSQGVGRQESDTQYF
TRBJ1-2,TRBV10-3,NA,TRBD1,TGTGCCATCTCTGACCGGGGGACAGACACCTATGGCTACACCTTC,CAISDRGTDTYGYTF
TRBJ1-5,TRBV7-9,few,NA,TGTGCCAGCAGCTTTTTGGAGGATCAGCCCCAGCATTTT,CASSFLEDQPQHF
TRBJ1-3,TRBV5-1,NA,TRBD1,TGCGCCAGCAGCTTGGACAGGGGGTCTGGAAACACCATATATTTT,CASSLDRGSGNTIYF
TRBJ1-4,TRBV9,once,NA,TGTGCCAGCAGCGTATTGGCAGATAATGAAAAACTGTTTTTT,CASSVLADNEKLFF
TRBJ1-2,TRBV5-1,NA,NA,TGCGCCAGCAGCTTGTCGGCCGGGGATGGCTACACCTTC,CASSLSAGDGYTF
TRBJ2-2,TRBV7-3,NA,NA,TGTGCCAGCAGCTTGACAGGCCCCGGGGAGCTGTTTTTT,CASSLTGPGELFF
TRBJ1-6,TRBV13,once,NA,TGTGCCAGCAGCTTAAAAGGGGAGGGAATGCTGAATTCACCCCTCCACTTT,CASSLKGEGMLNSPLHF
TRBJ2-7,TRBV19,NA,NA,TGTGCCACCCAAGACAGCCCCTACGAGCAGTACTTC,CATQDSPYEQYF
TRBJ1-1,TRBV28,NA,TRBD1,TGTGCCAGCAGAAAACAGGGGGAGGGGACTGAAGCTTTCTTT,CASRKQGEGTEAFF
TRBJ1-2,TRBV4-3,NA,NA,TGCGCCAGCAGTCCAGGGGTAAATAACTATGGCTACACCTTC,CASSPGVNNYGYTF
TRBJ2-5,TRBV30,NA,TRBD1,TGTGCCGGCCGGACAGGGGGTAGCGAGACCCAGTACTTC,CAGRTGGSETQYF
TRBJ1-2,TRBV15,few,NA,TGTGCCACCAGCAGAGGGCAGGGACTCTATGGCTACACCTTC,CATSRGQGLYGYTF
TRBJ2-7,TRBV15,NA,TRBD1,TGTGCCACCAGCAGAGGAGGGGACAGGGTGATCTCCCACGAGCAGTACTTC,CATSRGGDRVISHEQYF
TRBJ2-7,TRBV5-4,NA,TRBD1,TGTGCCAGCAGCTTGGGGGCCGCAGGGGACAGGTCCTACGAGCAGTACTTC,CASSLGAAGDRSYEQYF
TRBJ2-5,TRBV5-8,NA,NA,TGTGCCAGCAGCTTTCTCCGACAGAGGTGGACCCAGTACTTC,CASSFLRQRWTQYF